This T cell receptor (beta chain) was identified in a study of blood T cell repertoires in COVID-19. Study as a whole: Donors in the United States, Italy and Spain gave samples during acute or convalescent COVID-19. PBMCs, B-cell-depleted T cells, or T cells were the source of the cDNA or gDNA that made up the material.

The germline V gene encodes CDR1 SNHLY and CDR2 FYNNEI. This CDR3 has 11 residues. V was trimmed by 8 bases and J by 6 bases, leaving 11 bases between them. Per the authors' pipeline: For nucleated cells, counts were estimated from reference gene primer amplification. Sequencing used immunoSEQ multiplex PCR; TCRdb keeps in-frame clones, though not all of them. V, J and clone size reflect that table, while D and trimming were determined from the DNA. The sample has tens of thousands of clones, 80% to 90% seen once. Sequencing input: peripheral blood. This sequence originates from a woman older than 75 with active or convalescent COVID-19. The rearrangement uses TRBV2 and TRBJ2-7; D is unresolved. This CDR3 is CASGLAGEQYF. The CDR3 coding sequence is TGTGCCAGCGGGTTAGCCGGCGAGCAGTACTTC.